The next 3 T cell receptor beta chains were all read from a single sample in a study of CD4 and CD8 cells across lung adenocarcinoma regions (dated 2018 in TCRdb). Library prep was done by PCR. For sequencing, a HiSeq X Ten was employed. TCRdb cleaned the public reads at Q25 with fastp, built clones with MiXCR and kept in-frame beta chains. Rows merge per CDR3 protein into single entries with the most common DNA and genes. Across this sample there are nearly 11,000 distinct CDR3 sequences, with roughly 60% seen only once. The top ten clones comprise roughly 90% of the sample. The specimen was CD8+ T cells from the margin of a lung tumor. Interpreted using the paper, the cell subset or site label stands for: tumor margin region. Source of these receptors: a male donor with lung adenocarcinoma. The CD4 and CD8 labels of this study may be unreliable.

The chain joins TRBV6-1 to TRBJ2-1; possibly TRBD2 for D (5 bases). The J call may be wrong; the DNA end is better matched by TRBJ2-7. This CDR3 contains 16 residues. CDR1 MNHNS and CDR2 SASEGT come from the germline V gene. CDR3 nucleotides: TGTGCCAGCAGCTCGGGAACGGACTCTTCCCCCTACGAGCAGTACTTC. Translating it yields CASSSGTDSSPYEQYF.

This clonotype came up once. Compared with germline, one end of the junction differs, possibly owing to a read error. V is TRBV6-1 and J is TRBJ2-3, with TRBD2 as a possible D gene (6 bases). This CDR3 contains 16 residues. In germline, CDR1 is MNHNS, CDR2 SASEGT. In nucleotides, the CDR3 is TGTGCCAGCAGTGACGCGGGGCCGGGGGTCAAAGATATGCAGTATTTT. Translation: CASSDAGPGVKDMQYF.

Only one count was recorded for this clonotype. The V gene is TRBV9, the J gene TRBJ2-3; D may correspond to TRBD1 or TRBD2 (5 bases each). Germline V gene sequence: CDR1 SGDLS, CDR2 YYNGEE. Deletions cut 0 bases from V and 5 bases from J, with 10 bases between. CDR3 length equals 14 residues. The CDR3 loop reads CASSVAGARDTQYF. Here the CDR3 DNA reads TGTGCCAGCAGCGTAGCCGGGGCCCGAGATACGCAGTATTTT. The entire variable domain, with the rest obtained from reference TRBV9 and TRBJ2-3, is as follows: DSGVTQTPKHLITATGQRVTLRCSPRSGDLSVYWYQQSLDQGLQFLIQYYNGEERAKGNILERFSAQQFPDLHSELNLSSLELGDSALYFCASSVAGARDTQYFGPGTRLTVL.